This TCR beta chain was recovered during a study of identical twins. General study points: There was an excess of low generation probability in the out-of-frame alpha sequences that twins shared.

Germline V gene sequence: CDR1 KGHDR, CDR2 SFDVKD. The CDR3 runs to 16 residues. Trimming took 1 base from V and 0 from J, leaving 9 bases between them. The sample holds many counts of this clonotype. As yet, its antigen is unknown. TCRdb itself ran the 5' RACE reads through MiXCR, one entry per CDR3 protein. The table has under 300,000 distinct CDR3 sequences, about 13% seen once. These data are also associated with another study on yellow fever vaccine responses in identical twins.

The rearrangement links TRBV24-1 to TRBJ2-1, with D maybe TRBD2 (5 bases). This clonotype originated in a woman aged 18 to 35 in good health. Sequenced input: memory (CD45RO+) T cells sorted from blood. The CDR3 loop is CATSDFTRGSYNEQFF. The CDR3 DNA follows: TGTGCCACCAGTGATTTTACTAGAGGCTCCTACAATGAGCAGTTCTTC.